This T cell receptor beta chain was identified in a study of CXCR3-negative and CXCR3-positive naive CD8 T cells. cDNA libraries for TRB were generated by 5' RACE incorporating UMI labels. TCRdb reprocessed the 5' RACE reads; each CDR3 protein has one entry and no DNA is given. The sample has 25,000 to 35,000 distinct CDR3 sequences. This CDR3 contains 16 residues. Per germline, CDR1 LGHNA and CDR2 YSLEER. The rearrangement joins TRBV4-3 to TRBJ1-1; TCRdb names TRBD1, which stays unverified in the absence of DNA. Sequences were obtained from memory CD8+ T cells from blood. The TCR was taken from a human donor in good health. Some clones in this sample may be carry-over from other donors' samples. CDR3 loop: CASSQDRGQTNTEAFF.